Given below is one T cell receptor beta chain in context. The data derive from a study of blood T cell repertoires in COVID-19. The germline V and J ends were trimmed by 0 bases and 9 bases, with 12 bases remaining between them. The CDR3 is made up of 14 amino acids. Germline V gives CDR1 LGHNA, CDR2 YSLEER. Participants were placed into cohorts based on the clinical history they reported. Authors' analysis steps: Amplification of reference gene primers was used by the study to estimate nucleated cell counts. The repertoire was sequenced with immunoSEQ multiplex PCR; TCRdb's copy has only in-frame clones and lacks some. The V and J calls and clone size come from that table; D and trimming were worked out from the DNA. The repertoire consists of some 200,000 clones, with around 86% occurring once and the leading ten covering about 9.8%.

The sequence came from a woman aged 45-65 years with acute COVID-19. The chain recombines TRBV4-3 with TRBJ2-1, with D maybe TRBD2 (5 bases). Sample: PBMCs or T cells enriched from blood (not recorded which). The CDR3, as DNA: TGCGCCAGCAGCCAAGATATAATCGGAGGTGAGCAGTTCTTC. It is translated as CASSQDIIGGEQFF.